This TCR beta chain was identified during a study of Tregs in tolerant kidney transplant recipients. The study, taken as a whole, reports: Few patients were studied, so findings need validation in larger groups. The most relevant donor-specific Treg TCRbeta repertoire apparently came from expansion with activated donor B cells.

V shed 2 bases and J shed 10 bases, with 10 bases lying between them. Germline V gene data show CDR1 as SGHAT and CDR2 as FQNNGV. The CDR3 loop spans 12 amino acids. TCRdb keeps only in-frame clones here, not all; method: immunoSEQ multiplex PCR. The sample has tens of thousands of clones; roughly nine tenths are singletons. Worth noting for this clone: Its specificity is unknown.

Unstimulated regulatory T cells (CD4+CD25+CD127-), CD4+CD25- non-regulatory cells, CD4 and CD8 cells were FACS-sorted from thawed PBMCs. Thawed PBMCs were rested overnight at 37°C with 200 IU/ml IL-2 before regulatory T cell sorting. The V gene is TRBV11-2, the J gene TRBJ2-3; D may be TRBD1 or TRBD2 (5 bases each). This TCR was recovered from a human donor in good health. The sample comprised Tregs from blood. DNA for the CDR3: TGTGCCAGCAGCTTATGGGGGAGCCCGCAGTATTTT. This encodes CASSLWGSPQYF.